A single sample gave rise to the 10 T cell receptor beta chains below, sequenced in a study of identical twins. TCRdb re-derived calls from the 5' RACE reads in MiXCR, one entry per CDR3 protein. The table shows about 530,000 distinct CDR3 sequences, with 20% to 25% occurring only once. These data were also reused for a study on yellow fever vaccine responses in identical twins.

The source material was CD4+ T cells sorted from blood. The source of these receptors is a woman aged 18-35 years in good health.

This sequence joins TRBV18 and TRBJ1-2; D unclear. The CDR3 runs to 14 residues. Looked up from germline, CDR1 is KGHSH and CDR2 is LQKENI. V was clipped by 6 bases and J by 7 bases, with 18 bases between them. CDR3 sequence (DNA): TGTGCCAGCTCCGTATTGGGAGCAGACCTTGGCTACACCTTC. Its translation is CASSVLGADLGYTF.

This rearrangement joins TRBV11-1 to TRBJ2-1, with TRBD2 matching over 9 bases. J was trimmed by 7 bases and V by 1 base; bases with no gene match: 14. Germline V gene data show CDR1 as SGHAT and CDR2 as FQDESV (reference sequence). CDR3 size: 18 residues. Here the CDR3 DNA reads TGTGCCAGCAGCTTAGTTGTCTTTATCGGGACTAGCAATAATGAGCAGTTCTTC. The encoded protein is CASSLVVFIGTSNNEQFF.

This clonotype came up a few times. The chain carries TRBV6-1 and TRBJ1-3; D uncertain. The CDR3 spans 15 residues. V dropped 6 bases and J dropped 0 bases, with 12 bases sitting between them. CDR1 MNHNS and CDR2 SASEGT come from the germline V gene. The DNA for the CDR3 is TGTGCCAGCAGCCGGAAAGGTCTCTCTGGAAACACCATATATTTT. Protein sequence: CASSRKGLSGNTIYF.

This clonotype occurred a few times. The chain couples TRBV7-2 to TRBJ1-1, with unresolved D. The CDR3 has 14 amino acids. The V gene's germline CDR1 is SGHTA and CDR2 FQGNSA. Trimming pared 4 bases from V and 4 bases from J, leaving 13 bases between. The CDR3 region is CASSSEWVGTEAFF. CDR3 nucleotide sequence: TGTGCCAGCAGCTCCGAGTGGGTGGGCACTGAAGCTTTCTTT.

V and J are TRBV10-2 and TRBJ1-1, with D unclear. There are 14 residues in the CDR3. Germline V CDR1 and CDR2: WSHSY, SAAADI. Trimming left V 6 bases short and J 1 base short, with 12 bases between. The CDR3 protein is CASSDLEQNTEAFF. For the CDR3, the DNA is TGCGCCAGCAGCGACCTAGAGCAGAACACTGAAGCTTTCTTT.

This clonotype was detected a few times. This sequence joins TRBV4-1 and TRBJ1-5; a weak D match, TRBD1 (5 bases). Germline CDR1 reads MGHRA; CDR2 reads YSYEKL. Trimming pared 0 bases from V and 5 bases from J, leaving 11 bases between. The CDR3 has 15 amino acids. The CDR3 spells CASSQEQGRHQPQHF. CDR3 nucleotides: TGCGCCAGCAGCCAAGAGCAGGGTAGGCATCAGCCCCAGCATTTT.

This chain links TRBV20-1 with TRBJ2-5; tentative D call: TRBD2 (6 bases). Germline CDR1 is DFQATT and CDR2 is SNEGSKA (reference sequence). The CDR3 consists of 12 residues. The V end lost 5 bases, the J end lost 3 bases, and 10 bases lay between the germline ends. The CDR3 DNA sequence: TGCAGTGCTTCAAGGGAGGAAGAGACCCAGTACTTC. Translating gives CSASREEETQYF.

The sample holds a few counts of this clonotype. The V call is TRBV12-3 or TRBV12-4, the J call TRBJ1-2, with D hard to call. The V gene lost 4 bases and the J gene lost 5 bases, with 5 bases spanning the gap. The CDR3 totals 11 residues. This CDR3 is CASSSQYGYTF. CDR3 nucleotide sequence: TGTGCCAGCAGTTCGCAGTATGGCTACACCTTC.

The chain uses TRBV28 and TRBJ2-7; 10 positions match TRBD2. Germline loops: CDR1 MDHEN, CDR2 SYDVKM. CDR3 length: 15 residues. Trimming took 4 bases from V and 4 from J; bases not matched to a gene: 7. This CDR3 reads CASSSPIAGGYEQYF. The CDR3 nucleotides are TGTGCCAGCAGTTCCCCCATAGCGGGAGGTTACGAGCAGTACTTC.

This chain connects TRBV7-9 to TRBJ1-6; 9 positions agree with TRBD1. The germline gives CDR1 SEHNR, CDR2 FQNEAQ (reference sequence). There are 15 residues in the CDR3. The V and J ends lost 5 bases and 8 bases, in that order; junction bases with no gene match: 7. CDR3 residues: CASSGFRDRDSPLHF. Here the CDR3 DNA reads TGTGCCAGCAGCGGATTCCGGGACAGGGATTCACCCCTCCACTTT.